The 10 T cell receptor beta chains given below trace back to one sample, sequenced in a study of metastatic and nonmetastatic thyroid tumors. Before thyroid surgery, none of the patients had received any treatment. TCRdb re-analyzed the PCR reads using MiXCR. The table lists 45,000 or so clones, around 4% of them singletons. Sequencing was done on a sample of blood. All receptors derive from a female donor with papillary thyroid cancer or a benign thyroid nodule (not recorded which). Some clones in this sample may be carry-over from other donors' samples.

This clone was seen repeatedly, ten times or more. This rearrangement joins TRBV6-2 or TRBV6-3 to TRBJ2-2; 9 bases are shared with TRBD2. There are 13 residues in the CDR3. V lost 10 bases to trimming and J lost 2 bases; unmatched junction nucleotides: 2. Germline assignment: CDR1 MNHEY and CDR2 SVGEGT. DNA for the CDR3: TGTGCCACGACTAGCGGAAACACCGGGGAGCTGTTTTTT. Translation gives CATTSGNTGELFF.

This clone has only a few counts. The chain joins TRBV10-3 to TRBJ1-1; possibly TRBD1 for D (6 bases). The CDR3 extends over 13 amino acids. Germline CDR1 ENHRY, CDR2 SYGVKD. Trimming left V 6 bases short and J 0 bases short, with 8 bases between. CDR3 in amino acids: CAIRRDMNTEAFF. Here the CDR3 DNA reads TGTGCCATCAGGCGGGACATGAACACTGAAGCTTTCTTT.

This clone was picked up many times. CDR3 in amino acids: CASSDSTSGEYEQYF. The CDR3 bases are TGCGCCAGCAGTGATTCGACTAGCGGGGAGTACGAGCAGTACTTC. J is TRBJ2-7 and V is TRBV10-1; TRBD2 matches 11 bases. The germline V gene has CDR1 WNHNN and CDR2 SYGVQD (reference sequence). Trimming at V came to 3 bases and at J to 4 bases, leaving 5 bases not matched to a gene. This CDR3 has 15 residues.

This clone was seen ten or more times. CDR3 sequence reads: CASTRRVTGGWDGEAFF. CDR3 coding DNA: TGTGCCAGCACCCGTAGGGTTACGGGGGGCTGGGACGGTGAAGCTTTCTTT. V and J are TRBV11-1 and TRBJ1-1; the D gene is possibly TRBD1 (6 bases). This CDR3 region has 17 residues. CDR1 SGHAT and CDR2 FQDESV come from the germline V gene (reference sequence). V was shortened by 7 bases and J by 7 bases, with 28 bases between the two germline ends.

This clone occurred a few times. A much larger clone lies a single base off, so this may be a read error. This chain joins TRBV7-6 and TRBJ2-5; 7 nucleotides agree with TRBD1. This CDR3 comprises 16 residues. CDR1 SGHVS and CDR2 FNYEAQ come from the germline V gene. V dropped 0 bases and J dropped 7; count of bases not matched to a gene: 11. As DNA, the CDR3 is TGTGCCAGCAGCTTAGCCGAAACAGGGGTATACGTGACCCAGTACTTC. Amino acids: CASSLAETGVYVTQYF.

This clone was detected only a few times. Possible read error: a much larger clone is one base away. The chain is built from TRBV15 and TRBJ1-1; D call uncertain. CDR1 LNHNV and CDR2 YYDKDF come from the germline V gene (reference sequence). V was trimmed by 1 base and J by 1 base, leaving 16 bases between them. The CDR3 runs 17 residues. This CDR3 reads CATSRGIAHTSNTEAFF. As DNA, the CDR3 is TGTGCCACCAGCAGAGGAATAGCACATACATCGAACACTGAAGCTTTCTTT.

This clone occurred many times. The rearrangement joins TRBV10-1 to TRBJ2-3; the match to TRBD2 covers 13 bases. Per the germline V gene, CDR1 is WNHNN and CDR2 is SYGVQD (reference sequence). V lost 2 bases and J lost 1; bases outside the gene matches: 15. This CDR3 is 21 amino acids long. The CDR3 reads CASSENSYGLAGVGGTDTQYF. CDR3 DNA sequence: TGCGCCAGCAGTGAGAATTCTTACGGACTAGCGGGAGTCGGGGGCACAGATACGCAGTATTTT.

The chain has TRBV10-3 and TRBJ2-7; possible D gene TRBD2, 7 bases. Germline CDR1 and CDR2: ENHRY and SYGVKD. CDR3 length: 14 amino acids. Trimming took 6 bases from V and 4 from J, leaving 16 bases between them. The CDR3 sequence: CAIRVGGAGYEQYF. CDR3 in DNA: TGTGCCATCAGGGTTGGGGGGGCGGGGTACGAGCAGTACTTC.

This clone showed up many times. The V and J genes are TRBV5-1 and TRBJ2-3, with no clear D. The length of the CDR3 is 15 residues. In germline, CDR1 is SGHRS, CDR2 YFSETQ. V was clipped by 0 bases and J by 2 bases, with 10 bases between them. The CDR3: CASSLVRQFTDTQYF. In nucleotides, the CDR3 is TGCGCCAGCAGCTTGGTTCGCCAGTTCACAGATACGCAGTATTTT. The whole variable domain, remainder taken from reference TRBV5-1 and TRBJ2-3, is KAGVTQTPRYLIKTRGQQVTLSCSPISGHRSVSWYQQTPGQGLQFLFEYFSETQRNKGNFPGRFSGRQFSNSRSEMNVSTLELGDSALYLCASSLVRQFTDTQYFGPGTRLTVL.

As for this clone: Relative to the germline gene, one junction end is altered; a read error may explain this. The chain's CDR3 is CATSELQGAAYEQYF. CDR3 nucleotide sequence: TGTGCCACCAGTGAATTGCAGGGCGCAGCCTACGAGCAGTACTTC. The gene calls are TRBV10-3 and TRBJ2-7; possibly TRBD1 for D (5 bases). Germline V gene sequence: CDR1 ENHRY, CDR2 SYGVKD. This CDR3 comprises 15 residues.